This T cell receptor beta chain originates from a study of OX40 agonist ivuxolimab in advanced cancers. Only in-frame clones appear in the TCRdb table, and some are missing; sequencing was by immunoSEQ multiplex PCR. Of fewer than 85,000 clones listed, just over 90% are singletons. Germline CDR1 SNHLY, CDR2 FYNNEI. There are 14 residues in the CDR3. V shed 4 bases and J shed 2 bases, with 10 bases lying between them. This TCR came from an adult with an advanced solid tumor such as melanoma, head and neck, liver or kidney cancer. The sample was CD4+ or CD8+ T cells sorted from blood, taken in a trial of the OX40 agonist ivuxolimab. The chain recombines TRBV2 with TRBJ2-3; D is perhaps TRBD1 (5 bases). The CDR3 sequence: CASSGQTSTDTQYF. The CDR3 DNA is TGTGCCAGCAGTGGACAGACCTCCACAGATACGCAGTATTTT.